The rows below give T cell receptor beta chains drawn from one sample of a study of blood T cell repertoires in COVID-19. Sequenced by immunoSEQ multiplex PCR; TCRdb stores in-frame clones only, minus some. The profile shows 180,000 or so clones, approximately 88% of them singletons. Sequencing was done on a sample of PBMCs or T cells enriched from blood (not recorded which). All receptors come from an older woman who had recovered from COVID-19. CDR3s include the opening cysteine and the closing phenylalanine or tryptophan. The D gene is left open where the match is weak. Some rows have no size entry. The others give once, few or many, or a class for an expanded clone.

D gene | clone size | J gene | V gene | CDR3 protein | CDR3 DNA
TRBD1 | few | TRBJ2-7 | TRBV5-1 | CASSFSGTGSEQYF | TGCGCCAGCAGCTTTTCCGGGACAGGGAGCGAGCAGTACTTC
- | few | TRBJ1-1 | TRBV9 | CASSPNPGSNTEAFF | TGTGCCAGCAGCCCCAACCCTGGGAGCAACACTGAAGCTTTCTTT
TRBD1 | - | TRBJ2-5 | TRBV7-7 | CASSSGQGTQETQYF | TGTGCCAGCAGCTCGGGACAGGGAACCCAAGAGACCCAGTACTTC
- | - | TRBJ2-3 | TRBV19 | CASKVGTSRDTQYF | TGTGCCAGTAAGGTGGGCACGAGCAGAGATACGCAGTATTTT
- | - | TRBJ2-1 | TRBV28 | CASSFSAFSYNEQFF | TGTGCCAGCAGTTTTAGCGCCTTCTCCTACAATGAGCAGTTCTTC
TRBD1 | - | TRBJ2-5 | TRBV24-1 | CATSERDRKETQYF | TGTGCCACCAGTGAACGGGACAGGAAAGAGACCCAGTACTTC
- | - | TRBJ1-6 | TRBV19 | CASSQSRMGSPLHF | TGTGCCAGTAGCCAGTCCAGGATGGGTTCACCCCTCCACTTT
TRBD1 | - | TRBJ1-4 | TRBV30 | CAWSGQGGGKLFF | TGTGCCTGGAGTGGTCAGGGGGGAGGAAAACTGTTTTTT
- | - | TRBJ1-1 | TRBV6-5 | CASRRRNTEAFF | TGTGCCAGCAGACGCAGGAACACTGAAGCTTTCTTT
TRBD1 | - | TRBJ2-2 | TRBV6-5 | CASRRDRGNTGELFF | TGTGCCAGCAGGCGGGACAGGGGAAACACCGGGGAGCTGTTTTTT
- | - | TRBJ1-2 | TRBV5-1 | CASSWGQNAAVGYGYTF | TGCGCCAGCAGCTGGGGGCAAAACGCGGCAGTAGGGTATGGCTACACCTTC
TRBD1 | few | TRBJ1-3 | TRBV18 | CASSQGQGFSGNTIYF | TGTGCCAGCTCTCAGGGACAGGGATTCTCTGGAAACACCATATATTTT
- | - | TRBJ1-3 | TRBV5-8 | CASGRGGNTIYF | TGTGCCAGCGGCAGGGGTGGAAACACCATATATTTT
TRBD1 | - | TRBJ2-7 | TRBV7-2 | CASSYRTGDYEQYF | TGTGCCAGCAGCTATAGGACAGGTGACTACGAGCAGTACTTC
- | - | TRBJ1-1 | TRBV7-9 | CASSPGLSTEAFF | TGTGCCAGCAGCCCCGGTTTGAGCACTGAAGCTTTCTTT
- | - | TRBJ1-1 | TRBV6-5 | CASTLPPGTEAFF | TGTGCCAGCACCCTCCCCCCGGGGACTGAAGCTTTCTTT
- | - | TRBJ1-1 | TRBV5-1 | CASSLGHRAGTEAFF | TGCGCCAGCAGCTTGGGGCACAGGGCAGGGACTGAAGCTTTCTTT
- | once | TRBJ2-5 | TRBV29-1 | CSAASGQETQYF | TGCAGCGCCGCGAGCGGGCAAGAGACCCAGTACTTC
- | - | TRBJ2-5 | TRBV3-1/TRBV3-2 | CASSHGPGGETQYF | TGTGCCAGCAGCCACGGTCCAGGGGGGGAGACCCAGTACTTC
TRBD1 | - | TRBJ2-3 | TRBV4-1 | CASSQVPDREDTQYF | TGCGCCAGCAGCCAAGTCCCAGACAGGGAAGATACGCAGTATTTT
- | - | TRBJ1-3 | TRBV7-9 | CASSLVGAGTAGNTIYF | TGTGCCAGCAGCTTAGTGGGGGCCGGCACGGCGGGAAACACCATATATTTT
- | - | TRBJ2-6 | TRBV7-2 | CASSLYRVSGANVLTF | TGTGCCAGCAGCTTATACAGGGTCTCCGGGGCCAACGTCCTGACTTTC
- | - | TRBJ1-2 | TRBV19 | CASSTAPGQNYGYTF | TGTGCCAGTAGTACAGCCCCAGGACAAAACTATGGCTACACCTTC
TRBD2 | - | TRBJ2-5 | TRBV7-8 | CASSDRLAVARTQYF | TGTGCCAGCAGCGATCGACTAGCGGTGGCGCGGACCCAGTACTTC
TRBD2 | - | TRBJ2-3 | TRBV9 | CASSALAGGPIDTQYF | TGTGCCAGCAGCGCCCTGGCGGGGGGCCCAATCGATACGCAGTATTTT
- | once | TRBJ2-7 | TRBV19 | CASSPPFPTKHEQYF | TGTGCCAGTAGTCCTCCCTTCCCCACCAAGCACGAGCAGTACTTC
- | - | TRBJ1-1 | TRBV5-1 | CASSLPRQNTEAFF | TGCGCCAGCAGCTTGCCTAGGCAGAACACTGAAGCTTTCTTT
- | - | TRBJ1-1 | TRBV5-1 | CASRREAMNTEAFF | TGCGCCAGCCGCCGGGAAGCGATGAACACTGAAGCTTTCTTT
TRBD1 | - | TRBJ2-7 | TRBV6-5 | CASRLTGTAYEQYF | TGTGCCAGCAGGCTTACCGGGACAGCTTACGAGCAGTACTTC
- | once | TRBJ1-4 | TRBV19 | CASRRNEKLFF | TGTGCCAGTAGGCGGAACGAAAAACTGTTTTTT
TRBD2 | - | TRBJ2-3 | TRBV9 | CASSVEPLGVAGRTDTQYF | TGTGCCAGCAGCGTAGAGCCCCTTGGGGTAGCGGGCCGCACAGATACGCAGTATTTT
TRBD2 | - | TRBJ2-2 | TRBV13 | CASSLVDPSGSGELFF | TGTGCCAGCAGCTTAGTAGATCCTAGCGGATCCGGGGAGCTGTTTTTT
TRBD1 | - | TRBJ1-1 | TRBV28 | CASRGTGTTEAFF | TGTGCCAGCAGAGGGACAGGGACAACTGAAGCTTTCTTT
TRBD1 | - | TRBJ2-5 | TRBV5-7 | CASSSAQGVETQYF | TGTGCCAGCAGCTCCGCCCAGGGGGTTGAGACCCAGTACTTC
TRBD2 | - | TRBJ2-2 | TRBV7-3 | CASSPTSGRNTGELFF | TGTGCCAGCAGCCCTACTAGCGGGAGAAACACCGGGGAGCTGTTTTTT
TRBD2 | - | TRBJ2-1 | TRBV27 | CASSLAGTRYFNEQFF | TGTGCCAGCAGTTTGGCCGGGACTAGGTATTTCAATGAGCAGTTCTTC
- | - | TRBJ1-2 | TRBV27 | CASSSTLAGNYGYTF | TGTGCCAGCAGTTCAACTCTAGCGGGTAACTATGGCTACACCTTC
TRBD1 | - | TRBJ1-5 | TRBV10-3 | CAIRGTGGSNQPQHF | TGTGCCATCAGGGGGACAGGGGGTAGTAATCAGCCCCAGCATTTT
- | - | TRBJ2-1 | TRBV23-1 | CASSQRSYEQFF | TGCGCCAGCAGTCAAAGGAGCTATGAGCAGTTCTTC
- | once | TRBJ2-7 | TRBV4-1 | CASSHPKRGGEQYF | TGCGCCAGCAGCCACCCTAAAAGGGGTGGCGAGCAGTACTTC
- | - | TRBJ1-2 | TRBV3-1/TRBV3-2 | CASSQDQGSYGYTF | TGTGCCAGCAGCCAAGATCAGGGTTCCTATGGCTACACCTTC
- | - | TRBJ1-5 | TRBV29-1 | CSVDPSGRAGQPQHF | TGCAGCGTTGACCCTTCGGGGAGGGCAGGTCAGCCCCAGCATTTT
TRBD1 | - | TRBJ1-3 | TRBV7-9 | CASSQLTGTGNTIYF | TGTGCCAGCAGCCAACTGACAGGGACTGGAAACACCATATATTTT
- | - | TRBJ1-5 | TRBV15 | CATSRDLGGQHF | TGTGCCACCAGCAGGGACCTCGGGGGGCAGCATTTT
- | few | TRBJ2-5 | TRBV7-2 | CASSGGPGSPGETQYF | TGTGCCAGCAGCGGGGGCCCGGGAAGCCCGGGAGAGACCCAGTACTTC
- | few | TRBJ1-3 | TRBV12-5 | CASGLGTGYATIYF | TGTGCTAGTGGTTTGGGAACCGGTTACGCCACCATATATTTT
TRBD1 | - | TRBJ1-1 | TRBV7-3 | CASSLDEQGENTEAFF | TGTGCCAGCAGCTTAGACGAACAGGGGGAGAACACTGAAGCTTTCTTT
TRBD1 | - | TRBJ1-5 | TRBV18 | CASSPTAQGSQPQHF | TGTGCCAGCTCACCAACGGCACAGGGGTCCCAGCCCCAGCATTTT
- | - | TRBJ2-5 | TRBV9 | CASSSRDFQETQYF | TGTGCCAGCAGCTCTCGGGACTTCCAAGAGACCCAGTACTTC
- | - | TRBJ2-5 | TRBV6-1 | CASSEGPGETQYF | TGTGCCAGCAGTGAAGGGCCGGGAGAGACCCAGTACTTC
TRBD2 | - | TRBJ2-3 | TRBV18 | CASSPQRLAGGRGDTQYF | TGTGCCAGCTCACCACAACGACTAGCGGGGGGGCGTGGAGATACGCAGTATTTT
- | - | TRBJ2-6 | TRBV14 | CASSQSYSGANVLTF | TGTGCCAGCAGCCAGAGTTACTCTGGGGCCAACGTCCTGACTTTC
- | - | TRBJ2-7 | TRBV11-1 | CASSQAKERAYEQYF | TGTGCCAGCAGCCAAGCAAAAGAAAGAGCCTACGAGCAGTACTTC
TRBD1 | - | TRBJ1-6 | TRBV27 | CASSWDRDRGYSPLHF | TGTGCCAGCAGCTGGGACCGGGACAGGGGTTATTCACCCCTCCACTTT
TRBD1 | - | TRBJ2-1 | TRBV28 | CASSLSGTGGNEQFF | TGTGCCAGCAGTTTATCCGGGACAGGGGGGAATGAGCAGTTCTTC
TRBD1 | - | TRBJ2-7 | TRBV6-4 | CASRRGSGTGVGHEQYF | TGTGCCAGCAGGCGGGGAAGCGGGACAGGGGTTGGGCACGAGCAGTACTTC
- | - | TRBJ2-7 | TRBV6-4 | CASSDNRSNYEQYF | TGTGCCAGCAGTGATAACAGGTCGAACTACGAGCAGTACTTC